Only a few counts were recorded for the clone carrying this TCR beta chain. These data belong to a study of blood T cell repertoires in COVID-19. Looking at the study overall: T cells, B-cell-depleted T cells, or PBMCs supplied cDNA or gDNA.

With V trimmed by 2 bases and J by 4 bases, 1 base remained unmatched. CDR3 length: 12 amino acids. The V gene's germline CDR1 is GTSNPN and CDR2 SVGIG (reference sequence). The authors' processing: Amplification from reference gene primers served as the basis for estimated nucleated cell counts. Using immunoSEQ multiplex PCR, the repertoire was profiled, and TCRdb retains in-frame clones only, with some absent. V, J and clone size were drawn from that table, and D and trimming were deduced from the DNA. The sample carries about 130,000 clones, approximately 74% recorded once. This receptor was obtained from a woman in her 70s with acute or convalescent COVID-19. This chain uses TRBV30 with TRBJ2-5, with 7 bases that match TRBD1. The sequencing sample was made of peripheral blood. The CDR3 loop is CAWSSGGETQYF. For the CDR3, the DNA is TGTGCCTGGAGTTCAGGGGGAGAGACCCAGTACTTC. Drawing the rest from reference TRBV30 and TRBJ2-5, the complete variable domain is SQTIHQWPATLVQPVGSPLSLECTVEGTSNPNLYWYRQAAGRGLQLLFYSVGIGQISSEVPQNLSASRPQDRQFILSSKKLLLSDSGFYLCAWSSGGETQYFGPGTRLLVL.